A single sample is the source of the 12 T cell receptor beta chains below, sequenced in a study of radiation and T cells in renal cell carcinoma (dated by TCRdb to about 2020). The library relied on the immunoSEQ multiplex PCR assay. Drawn from immuneACCESS, this table holds only the in-frame rearrangements with V and J called that TCRdb kept. Clones are partly lost; checked studies trace under half to an unresolved V gene and leave the rest unexplained. In this sample the table shows some 46,000 clones, nearly 85% of which occur a single time. 25% to 30% of the sample lies in the top ten. Taken with the paper, the label for time point translates to: blood 4 weeks post-SBRT, at nephrectomy. The treatment or condition tag for this specimen amounts to: 15 Gy SBRT to primary tumor, nephrectomy 4 weeks later. Sequences were derived from blood, sampled from a patient whose treatment included radiotherapy and nephrectomy. The receptors were sampled from a woman between 65 and 79 years old with renal cell carcinoma.

The chain joins TRBV11-2 to TRBJ2-3, with 9 bases aligning to TRBD1. The CDR3 covers 14 residues. Trimming removed 7 bases from V and 1 base from J; junction bases left unmatched: 3. Germline V gives CDR1 SGHAT, CDR2 FQNNGV. CDR3 nucleotides: TGTGCCAGCACACGGACAGGGGGCACAGATACGCAGTATTTT. It is translated as CASTRTGGTDTQYF.

V and J are TRBV6-6 and TRBJ1-4, with 8 nucleotides matching TRBD1. The trim removed 3 bases at V and 4 bases at J, leaving 7 bases unmatched. Germline CDR1 MNHNY, CDR2 SVGAGI (reference sequence). This CDR3 is 16 amino acids long. CDR3 amino acids: CASSYVGQGHNEKLFF. CDR3 DNA sequence: TGTGCCAGCAGTTATGTAGGACAGGGACATAATGAAAAACTGTTTTTT.

V usage is TRBV9 and J usage is TRBJ2-3, with 11 bases matching TRBD1. Trimming took 4 bases from V and 5 from J; bases not matched to a gene: 12. The germline V gene encodes CDR1 SGDLS and CDR2 YYNGEE. The CDR3 is made up of 17 amino acids. In nucleotides, the CDR3 is TGTGCCAGCAGCCCCGATGTCGGACAGGGGGCAGGAGATACGCAGTATTTT. It is translated as CASSPDVGQGAGDTQYF. Full variable domain (outside the CDR3, taken from reference TRBV9 and TRBJ2-3): DSGVTQTPKHLITATGQRVTLRCSPRSGDLSVYWYQQSLDQGLQFLIQYYNGEERAKGNILERFSAQQFPDLHSELNLSSLELGDSALYFCASSPDVGQGAGDTQYFGPGTRLTVL.

V usage is TRBV27 and J usage is TRBJ2-7; no reliable D call. This CDR3 has 12 amino acids. The ends were cut back, 8 bases at V and 7 bases at J, with 15 bases in the middle. Germline values: CDR1 MNHEY, CDR2 SMNVEV (reference sequence). For the CDR3, the DNA is TGTGCCAGCTGGTCCGCGGCGCAGGAGCAGTACTTC. It is translated as CASWSAAQEQYF.

This sequence joins TRBV5-1 and TRBJ2-1; TRBD2 might be the D (6 bases). The germline CDR1 and CDR2 sequences are SGHRS and YFSETQ. This CDR3 region has 15 residues. V shed 0 bases and J shed 4 bases, with 11 bases lying between them. The CDR3 loop reads CASSLVRGRYNEQFF. CDR3 DNA sequence: TGCGCCAGCAGCTTGGTACGGGGGAGATACAATGAGCAGTTCTTC.

This rearrangement joins TRBV9 to TRBJ1-1, with TRBD1 identical over 9 bases. V dropped 5 bases and J dropped 6; count of bases not matched to a gene: 14. CDR1 SGDLS and CDR2 YYNGEE come from the germline V gene. This CDR3 contains 16 residues. The CDR3 DNA is TGTGCCAGCAGTTTACTTCCGGGACAGGGAGGCCCTGAAGCTTTCTTT. Protein product: CASSLLPGQGGPEAFF.

J is TRBJ2-3 and V is TRBV10-2; D is possibly TRBD1 or TRBD2 (5 bases each). Germline V gene lookup returns CDR1 WSHSY and CDR2 SAAADI. The CDR3 covers 16 residues. Trimming removed 2 bases from V and 4 bases from J, with 16 bases in between. The CDR3 coding sequence is TGCGCCAGCAGTGAGGTACTGGGGGTAGGGGCAGATACGCAGTATTTT. It codes for CASSEVLGVGADTQYF.

The genes are TRBV5-1 and TRBJ1-5, with D unclear. This CDR3 spans 15 amino acids. V lost 0 bases to trimming and J lost 7 bases, with 14 bases between them. Germline CDR1 and CDR2: SGHRS and YFSETQ. The CDR3 is CASSLDGGSGQPQHF. CDR3 DNA sequence: TGCGCCAGCAGCTTGGATGGAGGCTCGGGACAGCCCCAGCATTTT.

The CDR3 spells CASSQLGLAGVEQYF. The CDR3 DNA reads as TGTGCCAGCAGCCAGCTCGGACTAGCGGGAGTAGAGCAGTACTTC. The V gene is TRBV14, the J gene TRBJ2-7; TRBD2 matches at 13 bases. Germline lookup yields CDR1 SGHDN and CDR2 FVKESK. The ends lost 3 bases at V and 7 bases at J; junction bases unmatched: 6. The CDR3 contains 15 residues.

Many counts were recorded for this clone. This chain's CDR3 is CASSGTEAFF. The CDR3 DNA follows: TGCGCCAGCAGTGGCACTGAAGCTTTCTTT. The chain recombines TRBV4-1 with TRBJ1-1; D unclear. Germline V gene data show CDR1 as MGHRA and CDR2 as YSYEKL. CDR3 length: 10 residues. Trimming cost V 6 bases and J 4 bases, with 3 bases left between them.

The chain combines TRBV18 with TRBJ1-1; 7 nucleotides line up with TRBD1. The CDR3 length is 14 residues. Germline assignment: CDR1 KGHSH and CDR2 LQKENI. J gave up 1 base and V 4 bases, and 3 bases lay outside the gene matches. DNA for the CDR3: TGTGCCAGCTCACTACAGGGGCCGAACACTGAAGCTTTCTTT. It yields the protein CASSLQGPNTEAFF.

The J gene is TRBJ2-2, the V gene TRBV11-2; maybe TRBD2 (6 bases). Trimming took 5 bases from V and 3 from J, leaving 16 bases between them. The CDR3 sequence is 16 residues long. CDR1 is SGHAT, CDR2 FQNNGV, per germline. CDR3 in amino acids: CASSPRDGGDTGELFF. DNA for the CDR3: TGTGCCAGCAGCCCTAGGGACGGCGGGGACACCGGGGAGCTGTTTTTT.